Sequencing of this TCR beta chain was carried out in a study of cytomegalovirus exposure and HLA in healthy donors. Only a few counts were recorded for this clone. Its antigen remains unidentified. PCR employed 60 Vbeta and 13 Jbeta primers. Libraries were prepared by immunoSEQ multiplex PCR; TCRdb keeps only in-frame clonotypes and omits some of them. The table has about 52,000 clones, roughly 53% seen once; the top ten hold about 10%. Study outcomes and limitations: Several V segments, TRBV6-2 and TRBV6-3 among them, could not be told apart and were dropped.

Per the germline V gene, CDR1 is SQVTM and CDR2 is ANQGSEA. There are 16 residues in the CDR3. The V gene end was trimmed by 6 bases and the J gene end by 3 bases; junction bases not matched to a gene: 16. The source material was PBMCs. This chain links TRBV29-1 with TRBJ1-2, with TRBD1 matching 7 bases. This TCR was sampled from a human donor in good health. CDR3 coding DNA: TGCAGCGTCGGGAAATCCGGGACAGCCCCCCACTATGGCTACACCTTC. Amino acid sequence: CSVGKSGTAPHYGYTF.